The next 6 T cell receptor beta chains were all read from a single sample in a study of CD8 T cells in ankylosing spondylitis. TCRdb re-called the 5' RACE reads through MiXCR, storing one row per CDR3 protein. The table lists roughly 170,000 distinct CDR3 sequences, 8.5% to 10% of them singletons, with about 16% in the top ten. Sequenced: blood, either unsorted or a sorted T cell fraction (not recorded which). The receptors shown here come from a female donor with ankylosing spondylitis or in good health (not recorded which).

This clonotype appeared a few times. The CDR3 here is CASRGTTLPPCEQYF. The CDR3, as DNA: TGTGCCAGCAGGGGGACTACCCTACCCCCTTGCGAGCAGTACTTC. This sequence joins TRBV6-4 and TRBJ2-7; 7 bases line up with TRBD2. The CDR3 has 15 amino acids. J gave up 6 bases and V 6 bases, and 14 bases lay outside the gene matches. CDR1 is MRHNA, CDR2 SNTAGT, per germline.

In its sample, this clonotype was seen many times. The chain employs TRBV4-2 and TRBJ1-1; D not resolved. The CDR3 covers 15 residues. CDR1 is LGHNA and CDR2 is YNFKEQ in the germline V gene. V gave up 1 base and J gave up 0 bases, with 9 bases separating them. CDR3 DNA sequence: TGTGCCAGCAGCCAAGGCCCGGGTATGAACACTGAAGCTTTCTTT. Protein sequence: CASSQGPGMNTEAFF.

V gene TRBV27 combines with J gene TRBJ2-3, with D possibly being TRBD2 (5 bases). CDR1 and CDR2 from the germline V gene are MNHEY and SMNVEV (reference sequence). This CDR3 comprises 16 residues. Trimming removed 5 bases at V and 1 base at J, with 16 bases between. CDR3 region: CASSPSEGWGTDTQYF. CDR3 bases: TGTGCCAGCAGTCCCTCCGAGGGTTGGGGCACAGATACGCAGTATTTT.

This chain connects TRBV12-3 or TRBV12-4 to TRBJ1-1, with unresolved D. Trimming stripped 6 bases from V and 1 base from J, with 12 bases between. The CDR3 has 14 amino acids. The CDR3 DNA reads TGTGCCAGCAGAATACTAGACGGGAACACTGAAGCTTTCTTT. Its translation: CASRILDGNTEAFF.

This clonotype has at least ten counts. The CDR3 coding sequence is TGTGCCACCAGTGATTTAATCTCGACAGGCCCTGAGCAGTTCTTC. It is translated as CATSDLISTGPEQFF. V usage is TRBV24-1 and J usage is TRBJ2-1, with D possibly being TRBD1 (6 bases). Trimming cost V 1 base and J 9 bases, with 15 bases left between them. The CDR3 runs 15 residues. CDR1 KGHDR and CDR2 SFDVKD come from the germline V gene.

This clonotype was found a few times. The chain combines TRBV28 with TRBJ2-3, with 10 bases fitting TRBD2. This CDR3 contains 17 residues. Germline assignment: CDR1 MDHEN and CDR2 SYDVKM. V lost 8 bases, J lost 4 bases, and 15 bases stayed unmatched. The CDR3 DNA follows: TGTGCCAGCGTCCGGGCTAGCGGGAGAGGTCGCCCAGATACGCAGTATTTT. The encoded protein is CASVRASGRGRPDTQYF.